The next 12 T cell receptor beta chains were all read from a single sample in a study of CD4 T cell repertoires and nickel (dated by TCRdb to between 2020 and 2021). Libraries were prepared through RT-PCR. TCRdb lists the instrument as Illumina MiSeq. In-frame beta chains were kept once TCRdb had trimmed the public reads at Q25 with fastp and called clones with MiXCR. Each CDR3 protein appears once, grouped with its most common genes and DNA. In all, the sample holds 300 to 450 distinct CDR3 sequences, and roughly 74% of those were seen once. The ten most abundant clones make up around 8.2% of the sample. Sequencing was carried out using CD4+ T cells from blood, not recorded whether cultured. These receptor sequences come from a human donor in a nickel allergy study, with or without nickel allergy (not recorded which). It is not recorded whether this sample comes from one donor or several.

The J gene is TRBJ2-5, the V gene TRBV18, with D perhaps matching TRBD1 or TRBD2 (6 bases each). V was pared by 4 bases and J by 2 bases, with 8 bases between. The germline V gene has CDR1 KGHSH and CDR2 LQKENI. The CDR3 sequence is 13 residues long. Written as DNA, the CDR3 is TGTGCCAGCTCACGGGGGGCTCAAGAGACCCAGTACTTC. This encodes CASSRGAQETQYF.

This sequence joins TRBV5-4 and TRBJ2-3, with D maybe TRBD1 (6 bases). The CDR3 length is 13 residues. Looked up from germline, CDR1 is SGHNT and CDR2 is YYREEE (reference sequence). Deletions cut 4 bases from V and 6 bases from J, with 12 bases between. The chain's CDR3 is CASSPGTRDTQYF. The CDR3, as DNA: TGTGCCAGCAGCCCTGGGACACGGGATACGCAGTATTTT.

The rearrangement uses TRBV19 and TRBJ1-5, with 7 bases fitting TRBD1. J lost 5 bases, V lost 4 bases, and 8 bases had no gene match. The CDR3 loop spans 15 amino acids. CDR1 is LNHDA, CDR2 SQIVND, per germline (reference sequence). CDR3 region: CASSKWGQGDQPQHF. In DNA form, the CDR3 reads TGTGCCAGTAGTAAGTGGGGGCAGGGGGATCAGCCCCAGCATTTT. The entire variable domain, with the rest obtained from reference TRBV19 and TRBJ1-5, is as follows: DGGITQSPKYLFRKEGQNVTLSCEQNLNHDAMYWYRQDPGQGLRLIYYSQIVNDFQKGDIAEGYSVSREKKESFPLTVTSAQKNPTAFYLCASSKWGQGDQPQHFGDGTRLSIL.

This clonotype was observed once. The V and J genes are TRBV10-3 and TRBJ2-2; 10 bases are shared with TRBD1. Unmatched junction bases numbered 11, after V lost 6 bases and J lost 4 bases. The germline V gene has CDR1 ENHRY and CDR2 SYGVKD. The CDR3 covers 17 residues. This CDR3 is CAIRRDRGDLGTGELFF. CDR3 DNA sequence: TGTGCCATCAGGAGGGACAGGGGCGACTTGGGCACCGGGGAGCTGTTTTTT.

The J gene is TRBJ1-1, the V gene TRBV12-3 or TRBV12-4; D gene ambiguous. The germline V and J ends were trimmed by 1 base and 4 bases, with 7 bases remaining between them. The CDR3 is made up of 13 amino acids. The CDR3 nucleotides read TGTGCCAGCAGTTTAGTTGCAGGCACTGAAGCTTTCTTT. It translates to CASSLVAGTEAFF.

The chain combines TRBV23-1 with TRBJ2-1, with a weak D call TRBD1 (5 bases). TRBV23-1 is reported as an ORF; its role is uncertain. This CDR3 has 14 amino acids. Deletions cut 0 bases from V and 8 bases from J, with 11 bases between. The DNA for the CDR3 is TGCGCCAGCAGTCAATCCTGGCAGGGCGATGAGCAGTTCTTC. Translated: CASSQSWQGDEQFF.

This chain's CDR3 is CASRNRGEDTEAFF. CDR3 in DNA: TGTGCCAGTAGGAACAGGGGGGAGGACACTGAAGCTTTCTTT. The chain has TRBV19 and TRBJ1-1; 8 nucleotides agree with TRBD1. The V gene end was trimmed by 6 bases and the J gene end by 3 bases; junction bases not matched to a gene: 6. The CDR3 has 14 residues. Germline CDR1 is LNHDA and CDR2 is SQIVND (reference sequence).

The J gene is TRBJ1-4, the V gene TRBV28, with unresolved D. V was cut by 2 bases and J by 16 bases, with 17 bases left in between. This CDR3 is built from 13 residues. CDR1 and CDR2 from the germline V gene are MDHEN and SYDVKM. DNA for the CDR3: TGTGCCAGCAGTTTAGCGGGAGCGCCGAAAAAGTTTTTT. Translating it yields CASSLAGAPKKFF.

The gene calls are TRBV6-2 or TRBV6-3 and TRBJ2-7; the D is unclear. V was pared by 6 bases and J by 3 bases, with 12 bases between. The CDR3 extends over 13 amino acids. Germline CDR1 MNHEY, CDR2 SVGEGT. CDR3 in amino acids: CASRWTVNYEQYF. CDR3 DNA: TGTGCCAGCAGATGGACCGTTAACTACGAGCAGTACTTC.

The chain has TRBV19 and TRBJ2-1, with 13 positions matching TRBD2. Germline V gene data show CDR1 as LNHDA and CDR2 as SQIVND (reference sequence). The CDR3 covers 15 residues. V was pared by 5 bases and J by 9 bases, with 7 bases of the junction left unmatched. CDR3 sequence: CASSPRTSGGGEQFF. CDR3 in DNA: TGTGCCAGTAGTCCCCGGACTAGCGGGGGCGGTGAGCAGTTCTTC.

The chain recombines TRBV9 with TRBJ1-1; no clear D. The germline CDR1 and CDR2 sequences are SGDLS and YYNGEE. Trimming stripped 0 bases from V and 4 bases from J, with 7 bases between. The CDR3 runs 13 residues. Here the CDR3 reads CASSVAQSTEAFF. Here the CDR3 DNA reads TGTGCCAGCAGCGTAGCCCAGAGCACTGAAGCTTTCTTT.

The chain joins TRBV6-5 to TRBJ2-3; D possibly corresponds to TRBD2 (5 bases). Germline V gene data show CDR1 as MNHEY and CDR2 as SVGAGI. The V end lost 8 bases, the J end lost 5 bases, and 11 bases lay between the germline ends. The CDR3 consists of 12 residues. The CDR3 DNA follows: TGTGCCAGCGGGAGACATGGAGATACGCAGTATTTT. Its translation is CASGRHGDTQYF.